This is a list of T cell receptor beta chains from one sample in a study of T cell clones after liver transplantation. Sequencing was performed with immunoSEQ multiplex PCR; in TCRdb, only in-frame clones are kept and a portion is missing. This table has approximately 75,000 clones, around 80% appearing once. The input for sequencing was CD4+ T cells from blood, taken 12 months after liver transplant. The receptors come from a human patient who received a liver transplant. Some T cells may have originated in the graft donor. Each CDR3 is given with its conserved first and last residue. D genes are given only for firm matches. Only part of the rows carry a size: once, few, many, or a class if the clone is expanded.

J | D | size | V | CDR3 | DNA
TRBJ2-1 | NA | NA | TRBV5-1 | CASSLRSTGAEQFF | TGCGCCAGCAGCCTAAGGAGTACAGGTGCTGAGCAGTTCTTC
TRBJ2-7 | NA | NA | TRBV18 | CASSPPQLSYEQYF | TGTGCCAGCTCACCACCTCAACTGAGTTACGAGCAGTACTTC
TRBJ1-2 | NA | NA | TRBV20-1 | CSAREARGYTF | TGCAGTGCTAGAGAGGCGCGCGGCTACACCTTC
TRBJ2-3 | NA | NA | TRBV4-1 | CASSQIEGTDTQYF | TGCGCCAGCAGCCAAATAGAGGGGACAGATACGCAGTATTTT
TRBJ1-1 | NA | NA | TRBV18 | CASSLLESTEAFF | TGTGCCAGCTCACTTTTAGAGAGCACTGAAGCTTTCTTT
TRBJ2-1 | NA | NA | TRBV7-2 | CASSFGGIGEQFF | TGTGCCAGCAGCTTTGGAGGGATCGGTGAGCAGTTCTTC
TRBJ2-7 | TRBD1 | NA | TRBV28 | CASGQGFTYEQYF | TGTGCGAGCGGACAGGGATTTACCTACGAGCAGTACTTC
TRBJ2-5 | NA | NA | TRBV5-1 | CASSLTDSQETQYF | TGCGCCAGCAGCTTGACGGACTCCCAAGAGACCCAGTACTTC
TRBJ2-5 | TRBD2 | NA | TRBV19 | CASSKTSAQETQYF | TGTGCCAGTAGTAAGACTAGCGCCCAAGAGACCCAGTACTTC
TRBJ1-5 | TRBD1 | few | TRBV11-3 | CASSSHGRLRQGVSNQPQHF | TGTGCCAGCAGCTCCCACGGTAGGCTCAGACAGGGGGTTAGCAATCAGCCCCAGCATTTT
TRBJ2-1 | TRBD2 | NA | TRBV28 | CASRRTSQYNEQFF | TGTGCCAGCAGACGGACTAGTCAATACAATGAGCAGTTCTTC
TRBJ1-2 | NA | NA | TRBV11-2 | CASSDILYGYTF | TGTGCCAGCAGCGATATACTGTATGGCTACACCTTC
TRBJ1-1 | NA | NA | TRBV7-9 | CASSSITRDGGAFF | TGTGCCAGCAGCTCAATCACCAGGGATGGAGGAGCTTTCTTT
TRBJ2-7 | NA | NA | TRBV11-2 | CASSSSFYEQYF | TGTGCCAGCAGCTCTAGCTTCTACGAGCAGTACTTC
TRBJ1-3 | NA | NA | TRBV7-6 | CASSLAAGVGPGNTIYF | TGTGCCAGCAGCTTAGCGGCGGGGGTAGGGCCTGGAAACACCATATATTTT
TRBJ2-3 | TRBD2 | NA | TRBV5-1 | CASHNGRRTDTQYF | TGCGCCAGCCATAACGGGAGGAGGACAGATACGCAGTATTTT
TRBJ1-2 | TRBD1 | NA | TRBV28 | CASSFRDRGYEGYTF | TGTGCCAGCAGTTTCCGGGACAGGGGATACGAGGGCTACACCTTC
TRBJ2-6 | NA | NA | TRBV28 | CASSGSGYSGANVLTF | TGTGCCAGCAGTGGTAGCGGTTACTCTGGGGCCAACGTCCTGACTTTC
TRBJ2-1 | TRBD1 | NA | TRBV18 | CASSPGTGRANEQFF | TGTGCCAGCTCACCCGGGACAGGGAGGGCCAATGAGCAGTTCTTC
TRBJ2-7 | NA | NA | TRBV15 | CATSSTPGGEQYF | TGTGCCACCAGCAGCACCCCAGGAGGGGAACAGTACTTC
TRBJ1-2 | NA | NA | TRBV28 | CASSFRGGYTF | TGTGCCAGCAGTTTTCGGGGTGGCTACACCTTC
TRBJ2-7 | TRBD1 | once | TRBV6-1 | CASSPQTGLYEQYF | TGTGCCAGCAGTCCACAGACAGGGCTCTACGAGCAGTACTTC
TRBJ1-4 | NA | NA | TRBV14 | CASSEHRDVREKLFF | TGTGCCAGCAGCGAACATCGGGACGTCAGGGAAAAACTGTTTTTT
TRBJ1-1 | NA | NA | TRBV7-9 | CASSLSGGNKAFF | TGTGCCAGCAGCTTATCCGGGGGCAATAAAGCTTTCTTT
TRBJ2-1 | TRBD2 | NA | TRBV6-4 | CASSKGMTSGRVFEQFF | TGTGCCAGCAGTAAGGGGATGACTAGCGGGAGGGTATTTGAGCAGTTCTTC
TRBJ2-2 | NA | NA | TRBV9 | CASEQGWNTGELFF | TGTGCCAGCGAACAGGGCTGGAACACCGGGGAGCTGTTTTTT
TRBJ1-3 | NA | NA | TRBV19 | CASTSLGSSGNTIYF | TGTGCCAGTACCAGTCTCGGAAGCTCTGGAAACACCATATATTTT
TRBJ2-3 | NA | NA | TRBV7-8 | CASSFPVFGSVDTQYF | TGTGCCAGCAGCTTTCCCGTGTTCGGGAGTGTAGATACGCAGTATTTT
TRBJ1-2 | NA | once | TRBV4-3 | CASSQDYGSPYGYTF | TGCGCCAGCAGCCAAGATTACGGATCTCCCTATGGCTACACCTTC
TRBJ2-7 | TRBD1 | NA | TRBV11-2 | CASSPTGTGSYYEQYF | TGTGCCAGCAGCCCAACTGGGACAGGGAGTTATTACGAGCAGTACTTC
TRBJ1-2 | TRBD1 | NA | TRBV28 | CASSPLTGVYFIGYTF | TGTGCCAGCAGTCCACTGACAGGGGTTTATTTCATTGGCTACACCTTC
TRBJ2-2 | TRBD1 | NA | TRBV28 | CASSLYGTGNTGELFF | TGTGCCAGCAGTTTGTACGGGACAGGGAACACCGGGGAGCTGTTTTTT
TRBJ2-1 | TRBD1 | few | TRBV27 | CASSFSPGQGITLHNEQFF | TGTGCCAGCAGTTTTTCCCCCGGACAGGGGATAACGTTACACAATGAGCAGTTCTTC
TRBJ2-2 | NA | once | TRBV5-1 | CASSSGGSNTGELFF | TGCGCCAGCAGCTCTGGAGGCTCGAACACCGGGGAGCTGTTTTTT
TRBJ1-2 | NA | NA | TRBV27 | CASGTLGTGPLNGYTF | NA
TRBJ1-1 | NA | NA | TRBV11-2 | CASSSRRQPMNTEAFF | TGTGCCAGCAGCTCCCGAAGACAGCCCATGAACACTGAAGCTTTCTTT
TRBJ2-1 | NA | once | TRBV29-1 | CSVDTTPSSYNEQFF | TGCAGCGTTGACACGACCCCCTCTTCCTACAATGAGCAGTTCTTC
TRBJ1-4 | NA | NA | TRBV5-1 | CASSSGSTNEKLFF | TGCGCCAGCAGCTCGGGGTCGACTAATGAAAAACTGTTTTTT
TRBJ2-1 | TRBD2 | NA | TRBV7-3 | CASSLMAGGEQFF | TGTGCCAGCAGCTTAATGGCGGGAGGTGAGCAGTTCTTC
TRBJ1-4 | NA | NA | TRBV6-5 | CASSYSRDTNEKLFF | TGTGCCAGCAGTTACTCGAGGGACACTAATGAAAAACTGTTTTTT
TRBJ1-2 | NA | NA | TRBV14 | CASSQEGGFYGYTF | TGTGCCAGCAGCCAAGAAGGAGGGTTCTATGGCTACACCTTC
TRBJ2-4 | NA | medium-sized | TRBV5-1 | CASSLNDGAAKNIQYF | TGCGCCAGCAGCCTAAACGACGGGGCAGCCAAAAACATTCAGTACTTC
TRBJ2-7 | TRBD1 | NA | TRBV6-1 | CASSEADRGTYEQYF | TGTGCCAGCAGTGAAGCGGACAGGGGTACCTACGAGCAGTACTTC
TRBJ2-7 | NA | NA | TRBV20-1 | CSARGNEQYF | TGCAGTGCTAGAGGGAACGAGCAGTACTTC
TRBJ2-1 | NA | NA | TRBV6-1 | CASSASVQAPYNEQFF | TGTGCCAGCAGTGCCAGTGTCCAGGCGCCCTACAATGAGCAGTTCTTC
TRBJ2-1 | TRBD2 | NA | TRBV7-3 | CASSWPEEGGLANYNEQFF | TGTGCCAGCAGCTGGCCGGAGGAGGGGGGACTAGCGAACTACAATGAGCAGTTCTTC
TRBJ2-7 | NA | NA | TRBV10-3 | CAISTGSFYEQYF | TGTGCCATCAGTACTGGGAGCTTCTACGAGCAGTACTTC
TRBJ2-5 | NA | NA | TRBV2 | CASSVNEIEETQYF | TGTGCCAGCAGTGTCAACGAGATCGAAGAGACCCAGTACTTC
TRBJ2-7 | NA | NA | TRBV28 | CASSLLGTSSYEQYF | TGTGCCAGCAGTTTACTCGGTACTAGCTCCTACGAGCAGTACTTC
TRBJ2-3 | TRBD1 | once | TRBV11-1 | CASSDRQGDTDTQYF | TGTGCCAGCAGCGACCGACAGGGAGACACAGATACGCAGTATTTT
TRBJ2-3 | TRBD2 | NA | TRBV2 | CASRPGLATDTQYF | TGTGCCAGCAGACCGGGACTAGCAACAGATACGCAGTATTTT